One sample yielded the 27 T cell receptor beta chains listed below, sequenced in a study of blood T cells in healthy people across ages. Together with a sample-barcoded 5' primer, a J-beta primer mix was included in a second PCR lasting roughly 6 to 12 cycles. TCRdb reprocessed the 5' RACE reads with MiXCR, giving one entry per CDR3 protein. Of approximately 800,000 distinct CDR3 sequences in the sample, 35% to 40% were seen once. The sample taken for sequencing was blood. The receptor set was obtained from a man aged 18 to 30 in good health.

The rearrangement links TRBV5-1 to TRBJ2-5; 8 positions agree with TRBD2. Near its end, the DNA agrees better with TRBJ2-7, so the J call may be wrong. The CDR3 is 15 residues long. The germline CDR1 and CDR2 sequences are SGHRS and YFSETQ. The CDR3 is CASSLAGTRESEQYF. The CDR3 DNA sequence: TGCGCCAGCAGCTTGGCGGGGACTAGGGAGAGCGAGCAGTACTTC.

CDR3 protein: CASSEGWAASGNTIYF. The CDR3 region has the DNA TGTGCCAGCAGTGAAGGATGGGCAGCCTCTGGAAACACCATATATTTT. The rearrangement uses TRBV2 and TRBJ1-3; unclear D gene. The CDR3 has 16 residues. Germline loops: CDR1 SNHLY, CDR2 FYNNEI. V was clipped by 1 base and J by 0 bases, with 10 bases between them.

This clonotype was detected many times. The chain links TRBV2 to TRBJ2-1; D ambiguous. CDR3 length equals 12 residues. Trimming removed 2 bases at V and 7 bases at J, with 6 bases between. From germline, CDR1 is SNHLY and CDR2 FYNNEI. CDR3 coding DNA: TGTGCCAGCAGTGAATATCGGAATGAGCAGTTCTTC. Translation: CASSEYRNEQFF.

This clonotype was observed many times. V and J are TRBV27 and TRBJ2-3; no clear D gene. V lost 2 bases to trimming and J lost 0 bases, with 3 bases between them. Germline CDR1 MNHEY, CDR2 SMNVEV (reference sequence). The CDR3 contains 13 residues. The chain's CDR3 is CASSLKSTDTQYF. The CDR3 DNA sequence: TGTGCCAGCAGTTTAAAGAGCACAGATACGCAGTATTTT.

This clonotype was recorded at least ten times. The chain is built from TRBV20-1 and TRBJ2-4; D perhaps matches TRBD1 (6 bases). V lost 3 bases and J 2 bases, leaving 14 bases between the germline ends. Germline values: CDR1 DFQATT, CDR2 SNEGSKA (reference sequence). The CDR3 length is 15 residues. The CDR3, as DNA: TGCAGTGCTAGCCCTACGACAGGAACCAAAAACATTCAGTACTTC. The encoded protein is CSASPTTGTKNIQYF.

J is TRBJ2-1 and V is TRBV9; tentatively, D is TRBD2 (6 bases). V lost 3 bases, J lost 4 bases, and 8 bases lay in between. Germline CDR1 reads SGDLS; CDR2 reads YYNGEE. The CDR3 is 13 residues long. CDR3 in amino acids: CASSARGYNEQFF. For the CDR3, the DNA is TGTGCCAGCAGCGCTCGGGGGTACAATGAGCAGTTCTTC.

This clonotype is a singleton in its sample. The chain links TRBV27 to TRBJ1-1, with 10 bases fitting TRBD1. The V gene end was trimmed by 7 bases and the J gene end by 4 bases; junction bases not matched to a gene: 9. CDR1 and CDR2 from the germline V gene are MNHEY and SMNVEV (reference sequence). This CDR3 has 15 amino acids. CDR3 sequence (DNA): TGTGCCAGCACCCCGGACAGGGGGTTTTCCACTGAAGCTTTCTTT. This codes for CASTPDRGFSTEAFF.

This clonotype has a handful of counts. This rearrangement joins TRBV2 to TRBJ2-3; 12 nucleotides line up with TRBD2. CDR1 and CDR2 (germline): SNHLY, FYNNEI. The CDR3 loop spans 15 amino acids. With V trimmed by 8 bases and J by 0 bases, 3 bases remained unmatched. CDR3 region: CASGGLAGSTDTQYF. CDR3 coding DNA: TGTGCCAGCGGAGGACTAGCGGGAAGCACAGATACGCAGTATTTT. The entire variable domain, with the rest obtained from reference TRBV2 and TRBJ2-3, is as follows: EPEVTQTPSHQVTQMGQEVILRCVPISNHLYFYWYRQILGQKVEFLVSFYNNEISEKSEIFDDQFSVERPDGSNFTLKIRSTKLEDSAMYFCASGGLAGSTDTQYFGPGTRLTVL.

The chain couples TRBV5-1 to TRBJ2-3; TRBD2 might be the D (6 bases). The ends were cut back, 5 bases at V and 1 base at J, with 11 bases in the middle. Germline CDR1 is SGHRS and CDR2 is YFSETQ. This CDR3 comprises 14 residues. The DNA for the CDR3 is TGCGCCAGCAGTTCCTGGGAGGGCACAGATACGCAGTATTTT. This codes for CASSSWEGTDTQYF.

The CDR3 loop is CASSHYLGGQVNYGYTF. CDR3 DNA sequence: TGCGCCAGCAGCCATTACCTCGGGGGACAGGTGAACTATGGCTACACCTTC. The rearrangement joins TRBV4-1 to TRBJ1-2, with 8 nucleotides matching TRBD1. Germline V gene data show CDR1 as MGHRA and CDR2 as YSYEKL. The CDR3 has 17 residues. J gave up 2 bases and V 3 bases, and 11 bases lay outside the gene matches.

V and J are TRBV18 and TRBJ1-4; D is unclear. The CDR3 is 14 residues long. Trimming pared 3 bases from V and 10 bases from J, leaving 15 bases between. In germline, CDR1 is KGHSH, CDR2 LQKENI. In DNA form, the CDR3 reads TGTGCCAGCTCACCCTCGTCGGGTCAAGGAAAACTGTTTTTT. It translates to CASSPSSGQGKLFF.

In regard to this clonotype: A read error may explain this, as a much larger clone is one base away. J is TRBJ2-3 and V is TRBV4-2; no definite D call. V was trimmed by 4 bases and J by 0 bases, leaving 11 bases between them. This CDR3 comprises 15 residues. Germline CDR1 is LGHNA and CDR2 is YNFKEQ. The CDR3, as DNA: TGTGCCAGCAGCCGGGTGGGGTCTAGCACAGATACGCAGTATTTT. Protein product: CASSRVGSSTDTQYF.

The V call is TRBV9, the J call TRBJ1-5; TRBD1 might be the D (5 bases). This CDR3 contains 17 residues. Looked up from germline, CDR1 is SGDLS and CDR2 is YYNGEE. V was trimmed by 4 bases and J by 6 bases, leaving 23 bases between them. CDR3 sequence: CASSSPRPPGLSQPQHF. The DNA of the CDR3 is TGTGCCAGCAGCTCGCCCCGACCTCCAGGGTTGAGTCAGCCCCAGCATTTT. Looking up the rest from reference TRBV9 and TRBJ1-5 gives the full variable domain: DSGVTQTPKHLITATGQRVTLRCSPRSGDLSVYWYQQSLDQGLQFLIQYYNGEERAKGNILERFSAQQFPDLHSELNLSSLELGDSALYFCASSSPRPPGLSQPQHFGDGTRLSIL.

This clonotype was detected once. The chain recombines TRBV7-2 with TRBJ2-1; 11 bases are a match to TRBD2. The V segment lost 5 bases and the J segment 10 bases; nucleotides outside the gene matches: 10. The CDR3 extends over 15 amino acids. The germline V gene encodes CDR1 SGHTA and CDR2 FQGNSA. CDR3 sequence reads: CASSQISGGAVEQFF. CDR3 sequence (DNA): TGTGCCAGCAGCCAGATTAGCGGGGGGGCCGTGGAGCAGTTCTTC.

The chain has TRBV4-2 and TRBJ2-5; 7 bases match TRBD2. The CDR3 has 16 amino acids. CDR1 and CDR2 from the germline V gene are LGHNA and YNFKEQ. V gave up 4 bases and J gave up 0 bases; unmatched junction bases: 8. The CDR3 DNA is TGTGCCAGCAGCCGGGAAAGCGGGGTGTACCAAGAGACCCAGTACTTC. It specifies CASSRESGVYQETQYF.

This clonotype was detected only once. V gene TRBV28 combines with J gene TRBJ2-1, with a weak D call TRBD2 (6 bases). CDR3 size: 13 residues. Germline loops: CDR1 MDHEN, CDR2 SYDVKM. V lost 7 bases, J lost 10 bases, and 17 bases lay in between. The DNA of the CDR3 is TGTGCCAGCAAGCCCGGCGGGGTTGACGAGCAGTTCTTC. Translating it yields CASKPGGVDEQFF.

This clonotype appeared many times. Germline is not matched at one junction end, which may reflect a read error. The CDR3 protein is CASSLTSYEQYF. The CDR3 DNA follows: TGCGCCAGCAGCTTGACTTCCTACGAGCAGTACTTC. The chain links TRBV5-6 to TRBJ2-7; D remains ambiguous. CDR1 is SGHDT, CDR2 YYEEEE, per germline. CDR3 length: 12 residues.

The chain links TRBV18 to TRBJ2-1, with 7 bases fitting TRBD1. The junction had 6 bases not matched to a gene; V was cut back by 2 bases and J by 8 bases. The CDR3 runs 14 residues. CDR1 is KGHSH, CDR2 LQKENI, per germline. The CDR3 reads CASSPFTGAHEQFF. The CDR3 DNA sequence: TGTGCCAGCTCACCATTCACAGGGGCCCATGAGCAGTTCTTC. Together with reference TRBV18 and TRBJ2-1, the CDR3 gives the full variable domain: NAGVMQNPRHLVRRRGQEARLRCSPMKGHSHVYWYRQLPEEGLKFMVYLQKENIIDESGMPKERFSAEFPKEGPSILRIQQVVRGDSAAYFCASSPFTGAHEQFFGPGTRLTVL.

The V gene is TRBV6-2 or TRBV6-3, the J gene TRBJ1-2; D might be TRBD1 (6 bases). V lost 7 bases to trimming and J lost 2 bases, with 14 bases between them. This CDR3 spans 14 amino acids. Germline V gene lookup returns CDR1 MNHEY and CDR2 SVGEGT. The CDR3 DNA is TGTGCCAGCAAAGTGGCAGGGGCGAACTATGGCTACACCTTC. This gives the protein CASKVAGANYGYTF.

This rearrangement joins TRBV3-1 to TRBJ1-1; the D is unclear. The CDR3 spans 16 residues. V lost 4 bases to trimming and J lost 0 bases, with 15 bases between them. Germline-derived CDR1 and CDR2 are LGHDT and YNNKEL (reference sequence). For the CDR3, the DNA is TGTGCCAGCAGCCTTCTGGACGGCGGGGTGAACACTGAAGCTTTCTTT. Protein product: CASSLLDGGVNTEAFF.

This clonotype came up a few times. This chain uses TRBV29-1 with TRBJ1-1; maybe TRBD1 (5 bases). The germline V gene encodes CDR1 SQVTM and CDR2 ANQGSEA. The CDR3 is made up of 14 amino acids. Trimming stripped 3 bases from V and 0 bases from J, with 11 bases between. In nucleotides, the CDR3 is TGCAGCGTTGAGAGACAGCTGATGAACACTGAAGCTTTCTTT. Translated: CSVERQLMNTEAFF.

This clonotype turned up a few times. This chain uses TRBV12-3 or TRBV12-4 with TRBJ2-1, with a tentative D call TRBD1 (5 bases). The J call could be wrong; TRBJ2-7 is a better fit for the DNA end. CDR3 length: 15 amino acids. CDR3 sequence: CASSFVGAGHNEQYF. The CDR3 DNA is TGTGCCAGCAGTTTCGTAGGGGCAGGCCACAATGAGCAGTACTTC.

This rearrangement joins TRBV7-9 to TRBJ1-5; unclear D gene. Germline CDR1 is SEHNR and CDR2 is FQNEAQ (reference sequence). V shed 3 bases and J shed 6 bases, with 6 bases lying between them. There are 12 residues in the CDR3. The CDR3 nucleotides are TGTGCCAGCAGCTTTTTGTGTCAGCCCCAGCATTTT. Protein sequence: CASSFLCQPQHF.

This clonotype was recorded at least ten times. This sequence joins TRBV5-1 and TRBJ2-1; TRBD1 matches at 9 bases. J was trimmed by 8 bases and V by 3 bases; bases with no gene match: 12. Germline assignment: CDR1 SGHRS and CDR2 YFSETQ. CDR3 size: 16 residues. The CDR3 coding sequence is TGCGCCAGCAGCTCAAACCGGGACAGGGCTCGCGATGAGCAGTTCTTC. Translating it yields CASSSNRDRARDEQFF.

A word on this clonotype: At one boundary the junction diverges from the germline segment, which might be a read error. CDR3 sequence (DNA): TGCAGTGCTAGTGACAGGGGCGATGAACAGTTCTTC. Translating it yields CSASDRGDEQFF. This sequence joins TRBV20-1 and TRBJ2-1; 8 positions agree with TRBD1. The CDR3 length is 12 residues. In germline, CDR1 is DFQATT, CDR2 SNEGSKA (reference sequence).

The rearrangement joins TRBV29-1 to TRBJ1-1; 8 bases align to TRBD1. The V gene end was trimmed by 8 bases and the J gene end by 5 bases; junction bases not matched to a gene: 7. The germline V gene encodes CDR1 SQVTM and CDR2 ANQGSEA. This CDR3 comprises 12 residues. Here the CDR3 reads CSLRTGRTEAFF. CDR3 in DNA: TGCAGCTTGCGGACAGGGCGGACTGAAGCTTTCTTT.

This chain links TRBV2 with TRBJ2-1; TRBD2 agrees at 12 bases. The CDR3 spans 15 residues. Losses at the gene ends were 8 bases for V and 3 bases for J; bases not matched to a gene: 5. Germline V lookup: CDR1 SNHLY, CDR2 FYNNEI. Here the CDR3 DNA reads TGTGCCAGCCATAAGACTAGCGGGGGCTACAATGAGCAGTTCTTC. This sequence encodes CASHKTSGGYNEQFF.